Shown below are 28 T cell receptor beta chains from a single sample sequenced in a study of cytomegalovirus exposure and HLA in healthy donors listed by TCRdb under 2017. Libraries were built with the immunoSEQ multiplex PCR assay. For the multiplex PCR, a mixture combining 60 forward primers for TCR Vbeta segments and 13 reverse primers for TCR Jbeta segments was used. In its TCRdb copy, this immuneACCESS table keeps in-frame sequences only and misses some clones. Where compared with another copy, unresolved V genes explain less than half of these, and the others have no known cause. Present in this sample are roughly 200,000 clones, roughly four fifths of which were seen just once. About 1.6% of the sample goes to the ten largest clones. The sequenced sample consisted of PBMCs. The receptors here all came from a man between 45 and 60 years old in good health and CMV-seronegative.

J is TRBJ2-2 and V is TRBV7-9; 7 nucleotides agree with TRBD1. The CDR3 extends over 15 amino acids. CDR1 and CDR2 (germline): SEHNR, FQNEAQ (reference sequence). Trimming took 1 base from V and 5 from J; bases not matched to a gene: 4. The CDR3 region is CASSLGQGPTGELFF. CDR3 sequence (DNA): TGTGCCAGCAGCTTAGGACAGGGCCCGACCGGGGAGCTGTTTTTT. The entire variable domain, with the rest obtained from reference TRBV7-9 and TRBJ2-2, is as follows: DTGVSQNPRHKITKRGQNVTFRCDPISEHNRLYWYRQTLGQGPEFLTYFQNEAQLEKSRLLSDRFSAERPKGSFSTLEIQRTEQGDSAMYLCASSLGQGPTGELFFGEGSRLTVL.

The chain couples TRBV6-5 to TRBJ1-2; the match to TRBD1 covers 10 bases. Germline CDR1 is MNHEY and CDR2 is SVGAGI. V shed 0 bases and J 7 bases; nucleotides not matched to a gene: 5. This CDR3 is 15 amino acids long. CDR3 nucleotides: TGTGCCAGCAGTTACTCGTTCGGGACAGGGGCTGGCTACACCTTC. Its translation is CASSYSFGTGAGYTF.

CDR3 DNA sequence: TGTGCCATCAGTGAGACGGGGAGCAATCAGCCCCAGCATTTT. Its translation is CAISETGSNQPQHF. The V gene is TRBV10-3, the J gene TRBJ1-5; D remains unclear. CDR1 and CDR2 from the germline V gene are ENHRY and SYGVKD. The CDR3 has 14 amino acids. The V end lost 2 bases, the J end lost 1 base, and 6 bases lay between the germline ends.

This sequence joins TRBV5-1 and TRBJ2-7; 13 positions match TRBD2. Trimming removed 0 bases from V and 1 base from J; junction bases left unmatched: 1. CDR1 and CDR2 (germline): SGHRS, YFSETQ. CDR3 length: 16 residues. CDR3 protein: CASSLGTSGGSYEQYF. CDR3 in DNA: TGCGCCAGCAGCTTGGGGACTAGCGGGGGATCCTACGAGCAGTACTTC.

This clone was counted between two and nine times. The V call is TRBV5-1, the J call TRBJ1-5; 8 bases are shared with TRBD1. The germline V gene has CDR1 SGHRS and CDR2 YFSETQ. The CDR3 runs to 13 residues. With 5 bases clipped from V and 4 bases from J, the junction kept 2 bases outside the gene matches. The CDR3 is CASRTGENQPQHF. CDR3 nucleotides: TGCGCCAGCAGGACAGGGGAGAATCAGCCCCAGCATTTT. Full variable domain (outside the CDR3, taken from reference TRBV5-1 and TRBJ1-5): KAGVTQTPRYLIKTRGQQVTLSCSPISGHRSVSWYQQTPGQGLQFLFEYFSETQRNKGNFPGRFSGRQFSNSRSEMNVSTLELGDSALYLCASRTGENQPQHFGDGTRLSIL.

This sequence joins TRBV7-9 and TRBJ2-2; 8 bases agree with TRBD1. V was clipped by 5 bases and J by 2 bases; unmatched bases: 4. This CDR3 spans 15 amino acids. Germline loops: CDR1 SEHNR, CDR2 FQNEAQ (reference sequence). CDR3 in DNA: TGTGCCAGCAGCCCGGGACAGGTCAACACCGGGGAGCTGTTTTTT. Translating gives CASSPGQVNTGELFF. Variable domain in full (rest from reference TRBV7-9 and TRBJ2-2): DTGVSQNPRHKITKRGQNVTFRCDPISEHNRLYWYRQTLGQGPEFLTYFQNEAQLEKSRLLSDRFSAERPKGSFSTLEIQRTEQGDSAMYLCASSPGQVNTGELFFGEGSRLTVL.

The V gene is TRBV7-2, the J gene TRBJ2-5, with 12 bases fitting TRBD2. CDR3 length: 15 residues. Germline CDR1 SGHTA, CDR2 FQGNSA. Trimming cost V 5 bases and J 2 bases; bases outside gene matches: 3. CDR3 nucleotides: TGTGCCAGCAGCACTGGACTAGCGGGACAAGAGACCCAGTACTTC. As protein: CASSTGLAGQETQYF. Combining the CDR3 with reference TRBV7-2 and TRBJ2-5 gives the whole variable domain GAGVSQSPSNKVTEKGKDVELRCDPISGHTALYWYRQSLGQGLEFLIYFQGNSAPDKSGLPSDRFSAERTGGSVSTLTIQRTQQEDSAVYLCASSTGLAGQETQYFGPGTRLLVL.

This clone has only a few counts. The J gene is TRBJ2-7, the V gene TRBV6-1; D gene uncertain. Trimming stripped 3 bases from V and 6 bases from J, with 15 bases between. Per germline, CDR1 MNHNS and CDR2 SASEGT. This CDR3 contains 14 residues. CDR3 residues: CASSEWPRGGEQYF. As DNA, the CDR3 is TGTGCCAGCAGTGAGTGGCCCCGAGGCGGCGAGCAGTACTTC.

This clone was observed a handful of times. The J gene is TRBJ1-3, the V gene TRBV6-5, with unresolved D. V dropped 6 bases and J dropped 1 base, with 13 bases sitting between them. This CDR3 is 15 amino acids long. The V gene's germline CDR1 is MNHEY and CDR2 SVGAGI. The CDR3 here is CASSYGPRSGNTIYF. The CDR3, as DNA: TGTGCCAGCAGCTACGGTCCTCGGTCTGGAAACACCATATATTTT.

This clone was detected only a few times. The gene calls are TRBV4-2 and TRBJ2-3, with TRBD2 matching 7 bases. The CDR3 has 16 amino acids. Germline assignment: CDR1 LGHNA and CDR2 YNFKEQ. V was clipped by 2 bases and J by 4 bases; unmatched bases: 9. The CDR3 bases are TGTGCCAGCAGCCAAAAAGCGGGGAGAGGCTCAGATACGCAGTATTTT. The encoded protein is CASSQKAGRGSDTQYF.

The CDR3 DNA sequence: TGTGCCAGCAGCCAATCACAGGGTTCCTACGAGCAGTACTTC. Translation gives CASSQSQGSYEQYF. The chain links TRBV16 to TRBJ2-7; D may be TRBD1 (6 bases). The CDR3 has 14 amino acids. CDR1 and CDR2 from the germline V gene are KGHSY and FQNENV. V dropped 0 bases and J dropped 1 base, with 7 bases sitting between them.

This chain uses TRBV28 with TRBJ1-1; D remains ambiguous. CDR1 is MDHEN and CDR2 is SYDVKM in the germline V gene. V gave up 6 bases and J gave up 2 bases, with 7 bases separating them. CDR3 length: 12 residues. The CDR3 DNA reads TGTGCCAGCAGCCAGGTAAACACTGAAGCTTTCTTT. It is translated as CASSQVNTEAFF.

With regard to this clone: The sample holds other DNA sequences that translate to the same CDR3. The chain couples TRBV18 to TRBJ2-5; perhaps TRBD1 as D (6 bases). The germline V gene has CDR1 KGHSH and CDR2 LQKENI. Trimming took off 6 bases at V and 2 bases at J, with 10 bases between the two ends. CDR3 length: 13 residues. The CDR3 DNA reads as TGTGCCAGCTCGCCCGGACAGCAAGAGACCCAGTACTTC. Translation gives CASSPGQQETQYF.

This rearrangement joins TRBV6-5 to TRBJ2-1, with TRBD2 identical over 11 bases. The germline V gene encodes CDR1 MNHEY and CDR2 SVGAGI. CDR3 size: 15 residues. The V gene end was trimmed by 4 bases and the J gene end by 2 bases; junction bases not matched to a gene: 1. The CDR3 here is CASSLAGGPYNEQFF. CDR3 bases: TGTGCCAGCAGTTTAGCGGGGGGGCCCTACAATGAGCAGTTCTTC.

The chain couples TRBV6-4 to TRBJ1-6; D not certain. The germline V gene encodes CDR1 MRHNA and CDR2 SNTAGT. Trimming left V 6 bases short and J 2 bases short, with 11 bases between. The CDR3 is 15 amino acids. Here the CDR3 DNA reads TGTGCCAGCAGGATCCAGGCAGCCTATAATTCACCCCTCCACTTT. This encodes CASRIQAAYNSPLHF.

The rearrangement joins TRBV6-1 to TRBJ1-3; D is ambiguous. This CDR3 spans 14 amino acids. V was trimmed by 2 bases and J by 8 bases, leaving 13 bases between them. From germline, CDR1 is MNHNS and CDR2 SASEGT. Here the CDR3 reads CASSESDTGYTIYF. Written as DNA, the CDR3 is TGTGCCAGCAGTGAAAGTGACACGGGATACACCATATATTTT.

The J gene is TRBJ2-1, the V gene TRBV18; 13 nucleotides match TRBD2. The CDR3 is made up of 18 amino acids. Germline CDR1 KGHSH, CDR2 LQKENI. J lost 0 bases, V lost 2 bases, and 4 bases had no gene match. The CDR3 is CASSPMGLAGSSYNEQFF. CDR3 coding DNA: TGTGCCAGCTCACCAATGGGACTAGCGGGGAGCTCCTACAATGAGCAGTTCTTC.

CDR3 sequence reads: CASRFLAGAQETQYF. Written as DNA, the CDR3 is TGTGCCAGCAGGTTCCTAGCGGGGGCCCAAGAGACCCAGTACTTC. V gene TRBV6-1 combines with J gene TRBJ2-5; 10 positions match TRBD2. The germline V gene encodes CDR1 MNHNS and CDR2 SASEGT. Trimming cost V 6 bases and J 1 base; bases outside gene matches: 5. The CDR3 is made up of 15 amino acids.

The rearrangement uses TRBV4-1 and TRBJ1-5; the match to TRBD1 covers 8 bases. Germline assignment: CDR1 MGHRA and CDR2 YSYEKL. Unmatched junction bases numbered 6, after V lost 3 bases and J lost 11 bases. This CDR3 has 13 amino acids. The CDR3 DNA follows: TGCGCCAGCAGCCAGACACAGGGGGAGGCCCAGCATTTT. Encoded protein: CASSQTQGEAQHF.

The J gene is TRBJ1-5, the V gene TRBV30; D possibly corresponds to TRBD1 (5 bases). Looked up from germline, CDR1 is GTSNPN and CDR2 is SVGIG (reference sequence). The length of the CDR3 is 15 residues. Trimming took off 1 base at V and 3 bases at J, with 13 bases between the two ends. The CDR3 protein is CAWSALDSDNQPQHF. The CDR3 DNA reads as TGTGCCTGGAGTGCCCTCGACAGCGACAATCAGCCCCAGCATTTT.

V gene TRBV27 combines with J gene TRBJ1-1; 7 nucleotides align to TRBD1. CDR1 and CDR2 (germline): MNHEY, SMNVEV (reference sequence). Unmatched junction bases numbered 13, after V lost 5 bases and J lost 1 base. This CDR3 is built from 17 residues. The CDR3, as DNA: TGTGCCAGCAGTCGACGAACAGGGGTGGATTGGAACACTGAAGCTTTCTTT. Amino acid sequence: CASSRRTGVDWNTEAFF.

This clone is a singleton in its sample. This chain uses TRBV6-5 with TRBJ2-1; 8 bases are shared with TRBD2. The CDR3 length is 14 residues. The trim removed 6 bases at V and 7 bases at J, leaving 8 bases unmatched. In germline, CDR1 is MNHEY, CDR2 SVGAGI. CDR3 loop: CASSSGGWRNEQFF. The CDR3 DNA reads TGTGCCAGCAGCTCGGGGGGGTGGAGGAATGAGCAGTTCTTC.

This chain uses TRBV5-1 with TRBJ2-3, with 11 bases aligning to TRBD2. Trimming took 4 bases from V and 2 from J; bases not matched to a gene: 3. The CDR3 contains 15 residues. Germline lookup yields CDR1 SGHRS and CDR2 YFSETQ. CDR3 nucleotides: TGCGCCAGCAGCCAACTAGCGGGAGACACAGATACGCAGTATTTT. This sequence encodes CASSQLAGDTDTQYF.

This clone was found once. The genes are TRBV30 and TRBJ1-4; no clear D gene. The CDR3 extends over 14 amino acids. Germline V gene lookup returns CDR1 GTSNPN and CDR2 SVGIG (reference sequence). Trimming left V 0 bases short and J 3 bases short, with 8 bases between. The CDR3: CAWSVGISNEKLFF. In DNA, the CDR3 is TGTGCCTGGAGTGTCGGGATATCTAATGAAAAACTGTTTTTT. Full variable domain (remainder filled in from reference TRBV30 and TRBJ1-4): SQTIHQWPATLVQPVGSPLSLECTVEGTSNPNLYWYRQAAGRGLQLLFYSVGIGQISSEVPQNLSASRPQDRQFILSSKKLLLSDSGFYLCAWSVGISNEKLFFGSGTQLSVL.

V is TRBV4-3 and J is TRBJ2-4, with 8 bases identical to TRBD1. V gave up 0 bases and J gave up 0 bases; unmatched junction bases: 1. CDR1 LGHNA and CDR2 YSLEER come from the germline V gene. CDR3 size: 16 residues. CDR3 sequence reads: CASSQEDRVAKNIQYF. CDR3 nucleotide sequence: TGCGCCAGCAGCCAAGAGGACAGGGTAGCCAAAAACATTCAGTACTTC.

The rearrangement joins TRBV28 to TRBJ2-5; 8 bases line up with TRBD1. The CDR3 contains 14 residues. Trimming at V came to 6 bases and at J to 4 bases, leaving 7 bases not matched to a gene. Germline V gives CDR1 MDHEN, CDR2 SYDVKM. The DNA for the CDR3 is TGTGCCAGCAGATCCCCCGGACAGGGAGAGACCCAGTACTTC. Its protein is CASRSPGQGETQYF.

V and J are TRBV12-2 and TRBJ2-5; the tabulated D call, TRBD2, remains unverified against the DNA. TRBV12-2 is a recognized pseudogene. This CDR3 comprises 17 residues. The CDR3 is CASRLEPPSGCEETQYF. The CDR3, as DNA: TGTGCAAGTCGCTTAGAACCCCCTAGCGGGTGTGAAGAGACCCAGTACTTC.

The rearrangement joins TRBV27 to TRBJ2-7; 10 nucleotides line up with TRBD2. Germline V lookup: CDR1 MNHEY, CDR2 SMNVEV (reference sequence). This CDR3 has 15 amino acids. V lost 3 bases to trimming and J lost 4 bases; unmatched junction nucleotides: 6. The CDR3 DNA sequence: TGTGCCAGCAGTTTTAGTGTAGCGGGAGGATACGAGCAGTACTTC. It encodes CASSFSVAGGYEQYF.